Presented here are 14 T cell receptor beta chains from one specimen sequenced in a study of blood T cell repertoires in COVID-19. The table came from immunoSEQ multiplex PCR; TCRdb's copy has only in-frame clones and leaves some out. The profile shows about 200,000 clones, 70% to 90% of them singletons. The sequencing sample was made of peripheral blood. The receptors stem from a human donor with active or convalescent COVID-19. The donor label of this sample is uncertain.

V gene TRBV11-2 combines with J gene TRBJ2-7; TRBD2 matches at 8 bases. Germline CDR1 reads SGHAT; CDR2 reads FQNNGV. The CDR3 has 17 amino acids. V lost 4 bases and J lost 7; bases outside the gene matches: 18. Written as DNA, the CDR3 is TGTGCCAGCAGCTCCCTCCCCCAACTAGCGGCCCTCAGGGAGCAGTACTTC. It specifies CASSSLPQLAALREQYF. The full variable domain, its missing parts supplied by reference TRBV11-2 and TRBJ2-7, is EAGVAQSPRYKIIEKRQSVAFWCNPISGHATLYWYQQILGQGPKLLIQFQNNGVVDDSQLPKDRFSAERLKGVDSTLKIQPAKLEDSAVYLCASSSLPQLAALREQYFGPGTRLTVT.

The chain employs TRBV29-1 and TRBJ2-3; no clear D gene. Per the germline V gene, CDR1 is SQVTM and CDR2 is ANQGSEA. V lost 3 bases, J lost 6 bases, and 13 bases lay in between. The CDR3 covers 13 residues. The CDR3, as DNA: TGCAGCGTTGACGGGTTTTCCGGGGATACGCAGTATTTT. This encodes CSVDGFSGDTQYF.

V usage is TRBV5-4 and J usage is TRBJ2-7, with TRBD2 matching 7 bases. The germline V gene encodes CDR1 SGHNT and CDR2 YYREEE (reference sequence). This CDR3 region has 15 residues. Germline trimming cut 2 bases from V and 2 bases from J; bases unmatched to any gene: 7. The CDR3 sequence: CASSLSSGAPYEQYF. CDR3 DNA sequence: TGTGCCAGCAGCTTATCAAGCGGGGCCCCCTACGAGCAGTACTTC. The full variable domain, with the rest looked up from reference TRBV5-4 and TRBJ2-7, is ETGVTQSPTHLIKTRGQQVTLRCSSQSGHNTVSWYQQALGQGPQFIFQYYREEENGRGNFPPRFSGLQFPNYSSELNVNALELDDSALYLCASSLSSGAPYEQYFGPGTRLTVT.

This clone has only one observation. The chain carries TRBV5-1 and TRBJ2-2, with D unclear. The CDR3 consists of 14 residues. Trimming shortened V by 0 bases and J by 1 base, and 4 bases separated the two germline ends. The V gene's germline CDR1 is SGHRS and CDR2 YFSETQ. CDR3 protein: CASSLDGNTGELFF. In DNA, the CDR3 is TGCGCCAGCAGCTTGGACGGGAACACCGGGGAGCTGTTTTTT.

This sequence joins TRBV7-3 and TRBJ1-2, with a possible D match to TRBD1 (6 bases). Germline loops: CDR1 SGHTA, CDR2 FQGTGA. The CDR3 is 13 residues long. Between the trimmed V and J ends, which lost 5 bases and 4 bases, there was a span of 11 bases. DNA for the CDR3: TGTGCCAGCAGCCAATTAGGGGGCTATGGCTACACCTTC. Amino acids: CASSQLGGYGYTF.

This clone was seen a few times. This sequence joins TRBV6-2 or TRBV6-3 and TRBJ1-5; TRBD1 is a possible D gene (6 bases). CDR1 MNHEY and CDR2 SVGEGT come from the germline V gene. Trimming took off 6 bases at V and 1 base at J, with 16 bases between the two ends. The CDR3 covers 16 residues. CDR3 sequence reads: CASSHGGLGSNQPQHF. CDR3 bases: TGTGCCAGCAGCCACGGGGGGCTGGGGAGCAATCAGCCCCAGCATTTT.

The chain combines TRBV27 with TRBJ2-7; 7 nucleotides agree with TRBD2. V lost 3 bases and J lost 2; bases outside the gene matches: 10. The CDR3 runs 16 residues. Germline-derived CDR1 and CDR2 are MNHEY and SMNVEV (reference sequence). The CDR3 loop reads CASSLILSGKTYEQYF. DNA for the CDR3: TGTGCCAGCAGTTTGATCCTCAGCGGGAAAACCTACGAGCAGTACTTC.

The chain combines TRBV18 with TRBJ2-7; TRBD2 agrees at 8 bases. V lost 3 bases, J lost 6 bases, and 13 bases stayed unmatched. Germline CDR1 is KGHSH and CDR2 is LQKENI. This CDR3 spans 16 amino acids. CDR3 DNA: TGTGCCAGCTCACCTACTAGCGGAACCGTCCCCGGCGAGCAGTACTTC. This sequence encodes CASSPTSGTVPGEQYF.

The chain is built from TRBV25-1 and TRBJ1-1; TRBD1 aligns across 7 bases. V shed 3 bases and J 1 base; nucleotides not matched to a gene: 8. Per germline, CDR1 MGHDK and CDR2 SYGVNS. The CDR3 loop spans 16 amino acids. This CDR3 reads CASSDEAYRGNTEAFF. CDR3 DNA: TGTGCCAGCAGTGATGAGGCCTACAGGGGGAACACTGAAGCTTTCTTT.

This clone was detected a few times. The V gene is TRBV11-2, the J gene TRBJ1-1; no clear D. CDR1 and CDR2 (germline): SGHAT, FQNNGV. V dropped 0 bases and J dropped 0 bases, with 8 bases sitting between them. The CDR3 is made up of 15 amino acids. The DNA of the CDR3 is TGTGCCAGCAGCTTAGATCCCAGTATGAACACTGAAGCTTTCTTT. Translating it yields CASSLDPSMNTEAFF.

This chain connects TRBV5-1 to TRBJ2-3; D may be TRBD1 (6 bases). Trimming stripped 4 bases from V and 0 bases from J, with 15 bases between. Germline-derived CDR1 and CDR2 are SGHRS and YFSETQ. This CDR3 has 16 residues. The CDR3 DNA is TGCGCCAGCAGCACCACGGGACACAGAAGCACAGATACGCAGTATTTT. Its translation: CASSTTGHRSTDTQYF.

This chain uses TRBV3-1 (or the pseudogene TRBV3-2) with TRBJ1-2, with D maybe TRBD1 (5 bases). There are 13 residues in the CDR3. From germline, CDR1 is LGHDT and CDR2 YNNKEL (reference sequence). Trimming took 4 bases from V and 2 from J, leaving 8 bases between them. CDR3 bases: TGTGCCAGCAGCCTGCCAGGGAACTATGGCTACACCTTC. Encoded protein: CASSLPGNYGYTF.

This sequence joins TRBV6-6 and TRBJ1-6, with D possibly being TRBD1 (6 bases). Deletions cut 1 base from V and 7 bases from J, with 8 bases between. This CDR3 has 14 residues. Looked up from germline, CDR1 is MNHNY and CDR2 is SVGAGI (reference sequence). In nucleotides, the CDR3 is TGTGCCAGCAGTTACTACAGGGAGAATTCACCCCTCCACTTT. This codes for CASSYYRENSPLHF.

This chain joins TRBV24-1 and TRBJ2-1; 14 bases match TRBD2. Trimming cost V 3 bases and J 8 bases; bases outside gene matches: 5. Germline CDR1 reads KGHDR; CDR2 reads SFDVKD. The CDR3 consists of 16 residues. The CDR3 sequence: CATSDRTSGGRDEQFF. Here the CDR3 DNA reads TGTGCCACCAGTGATAGGACTAGCGGGGGGCGGGATGAGCAGTTCTTC.